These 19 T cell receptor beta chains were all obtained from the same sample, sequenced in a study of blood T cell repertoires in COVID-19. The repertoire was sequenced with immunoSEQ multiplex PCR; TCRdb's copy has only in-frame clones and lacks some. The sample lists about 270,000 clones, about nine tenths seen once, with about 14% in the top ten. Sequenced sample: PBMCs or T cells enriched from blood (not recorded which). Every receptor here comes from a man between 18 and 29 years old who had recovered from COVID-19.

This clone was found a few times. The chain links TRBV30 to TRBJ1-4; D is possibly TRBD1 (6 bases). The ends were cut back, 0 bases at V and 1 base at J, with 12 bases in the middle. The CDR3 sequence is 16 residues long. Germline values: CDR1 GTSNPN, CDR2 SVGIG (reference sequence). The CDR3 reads CAWSVRGFLTNEKLFF. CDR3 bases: TGTGCCTGGAGTGTAAGGGGGTTCCTAACTAATGAAAAACTGTTTTTT.

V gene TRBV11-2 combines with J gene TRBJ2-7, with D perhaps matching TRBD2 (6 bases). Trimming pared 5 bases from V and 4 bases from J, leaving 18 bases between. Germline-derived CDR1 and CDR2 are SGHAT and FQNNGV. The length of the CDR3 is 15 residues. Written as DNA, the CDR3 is TGTGCCAGCAGCCAGGGACTTACCACGAGGTACGAGCAGTACTTC. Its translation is CASSQGLTTRYEQYF.

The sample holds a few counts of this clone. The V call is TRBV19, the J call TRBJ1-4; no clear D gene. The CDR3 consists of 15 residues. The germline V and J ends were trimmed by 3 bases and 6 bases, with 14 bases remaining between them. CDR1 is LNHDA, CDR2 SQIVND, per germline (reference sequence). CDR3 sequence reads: CASSIGVTDYEKLFF. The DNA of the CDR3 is TGTGCCAGTAGTATCGGGGTGACGGACTATGAAAAACTGTTTTTT.

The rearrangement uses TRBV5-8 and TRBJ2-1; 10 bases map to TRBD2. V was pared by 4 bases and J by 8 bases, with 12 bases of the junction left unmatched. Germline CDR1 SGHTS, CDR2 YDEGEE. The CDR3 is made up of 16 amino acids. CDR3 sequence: CASSRYVIAGGDEQFF. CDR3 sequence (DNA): TGTGCCAGCAGCCGATACGTTATAGCGGGGGGTGATGAGCAGTTCTTC.

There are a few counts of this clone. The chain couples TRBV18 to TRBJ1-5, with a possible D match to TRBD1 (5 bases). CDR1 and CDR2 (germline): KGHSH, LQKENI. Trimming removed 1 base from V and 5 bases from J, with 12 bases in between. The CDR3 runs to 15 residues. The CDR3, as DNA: TGTGCCAGCTCACCACGTCCAGGGCCCGATCAGCCCCAGCATTTT. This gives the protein CASSPRPGPDQPQHF.

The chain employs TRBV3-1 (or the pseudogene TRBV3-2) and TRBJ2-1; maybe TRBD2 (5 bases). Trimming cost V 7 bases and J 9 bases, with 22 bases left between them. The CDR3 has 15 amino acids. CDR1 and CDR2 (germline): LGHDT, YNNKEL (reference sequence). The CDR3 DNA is TGTGCCAGCACAACACAGACTAATGGGGATACTGAGCAGTTCTTC. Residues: CASTTQTNGDTEQFF.

The CDR3 region is CAVRGGAETQYF. The CDR3 DNA follows: TGTGCCGTTAGGGGGGGGGCCGAGACCCAGTACTTC. This chain connects TRBV10-3 to TRBJ2-5; D may be TRBD2 (7 bases). Deletions cut 11 bases from V and 5 bases from J, with 15 bases between. Germline CDR1 is ENHRY and CDR2 is SYGVKD. The CDR3 extends over 12 amino acids.

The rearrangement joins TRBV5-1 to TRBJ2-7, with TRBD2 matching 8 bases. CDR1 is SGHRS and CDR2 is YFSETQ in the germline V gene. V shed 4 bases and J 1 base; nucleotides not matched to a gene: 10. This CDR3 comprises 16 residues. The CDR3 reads CASSPGHSGVSYEQYF. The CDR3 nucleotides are TGCGCCAGCAGCCCGGGGCATAGCGGGGTGTCCTACGAGCAGTACTTC.

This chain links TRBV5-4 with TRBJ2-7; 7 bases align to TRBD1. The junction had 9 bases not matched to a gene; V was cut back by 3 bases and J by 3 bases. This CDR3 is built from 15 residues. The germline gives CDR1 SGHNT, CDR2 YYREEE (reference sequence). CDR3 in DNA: TGTGCCAGCAGCTGGGACCGGGACAGCTACTACGAGCAGTACTTC. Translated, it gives CASSWDRDSYYEQYF.

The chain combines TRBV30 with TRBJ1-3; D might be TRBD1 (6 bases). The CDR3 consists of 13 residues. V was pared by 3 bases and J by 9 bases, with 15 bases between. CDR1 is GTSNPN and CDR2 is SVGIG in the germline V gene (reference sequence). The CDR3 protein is CAWRRDSQGTIYF. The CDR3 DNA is TGTGCCTGGAGGCGAGACTCACAGGGCACCATATATTTT.

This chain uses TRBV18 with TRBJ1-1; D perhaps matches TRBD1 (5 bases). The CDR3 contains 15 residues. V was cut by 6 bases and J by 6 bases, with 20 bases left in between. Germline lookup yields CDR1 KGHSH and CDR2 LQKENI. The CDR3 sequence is CASSRSDIVGAEAFF. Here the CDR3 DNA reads TGTGCCAGCTCCCGTTCGGATATAGTAGGGGCTGAAGCTTTCTTT.

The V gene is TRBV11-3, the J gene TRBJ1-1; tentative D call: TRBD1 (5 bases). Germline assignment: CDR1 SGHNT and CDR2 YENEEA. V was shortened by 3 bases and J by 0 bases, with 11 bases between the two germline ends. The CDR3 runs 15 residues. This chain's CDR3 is CASSFLDSMNTEAFF. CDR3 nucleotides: TGTGCCAGCAGCTTTTTAGACAGTATGAACACTGAAGCTTTCTTT.

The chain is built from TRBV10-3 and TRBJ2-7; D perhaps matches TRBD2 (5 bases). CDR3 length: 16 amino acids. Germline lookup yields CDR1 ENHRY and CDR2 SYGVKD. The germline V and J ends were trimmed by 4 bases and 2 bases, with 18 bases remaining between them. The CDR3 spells CAISGSLEGATYEQYF. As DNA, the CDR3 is TGTGCCATCAGTGGGTCCCTAGAGGGAGCGACCTACGAGCAGTACTTC.

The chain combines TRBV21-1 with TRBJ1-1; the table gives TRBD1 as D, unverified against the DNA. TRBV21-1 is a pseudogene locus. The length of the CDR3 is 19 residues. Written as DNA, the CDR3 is TGTGCCAGCAGCAAAGGGGAATACTATCGGGACAGAACAAACACTGAAGCTTTCTTT. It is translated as CASSKGEYYRDRTNTEAFF.

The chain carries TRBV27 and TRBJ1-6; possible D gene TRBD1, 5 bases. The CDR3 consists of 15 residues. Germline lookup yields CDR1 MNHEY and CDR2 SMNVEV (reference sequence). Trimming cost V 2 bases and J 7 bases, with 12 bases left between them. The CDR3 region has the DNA TGTGCCAGCAGTTTAGGGTGGGGGGTGAATTCACCCCTCCACTTT. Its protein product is CASSLGWGVNSPLHF.

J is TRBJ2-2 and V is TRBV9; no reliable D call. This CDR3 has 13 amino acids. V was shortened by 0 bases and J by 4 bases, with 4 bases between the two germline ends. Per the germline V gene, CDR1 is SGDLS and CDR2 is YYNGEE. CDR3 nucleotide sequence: TGTGCCAGCAGCGTAGCAATCACCGGGGAGCTGTTTTTT. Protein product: CASSVAITGELFF. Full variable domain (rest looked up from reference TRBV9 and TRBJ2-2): DSGVTQTPKHLITATGQRVTLRCSPRSGDLSVYWYQQSLDQGLQFLIQYYNGEERAKGNILERFSAQQFPDLHSELNLSSLELGDSALYFCASSVAITGELFFGEGSRLTVL.

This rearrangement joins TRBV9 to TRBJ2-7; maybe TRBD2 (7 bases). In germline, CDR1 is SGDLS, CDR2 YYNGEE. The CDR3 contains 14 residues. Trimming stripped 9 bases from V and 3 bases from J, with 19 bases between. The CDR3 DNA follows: TGTGCCACCAAAAGGGGGGGGCAAATCTACGAGCAGTACTTC. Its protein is CATKRGGQIYEQYF. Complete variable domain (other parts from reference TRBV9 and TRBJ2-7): DSGVTQTPKHLITATGQRVTLRCSPRSGDLSVYWYQQSLDQGLQFLIQYYNGEERAKGNILERFSAQQFPDLHSELNLSSLELGDSALYFCATKRGGQIYEQYFGPGTRLTVT.

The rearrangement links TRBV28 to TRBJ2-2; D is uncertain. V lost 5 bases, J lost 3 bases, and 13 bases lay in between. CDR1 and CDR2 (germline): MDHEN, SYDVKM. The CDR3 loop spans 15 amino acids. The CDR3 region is CASSQLGAHTGELFF. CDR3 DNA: TGTGCCAGCAGTCAACTTGGAGCGCACACCGGGGAGCTGTTTTTT.

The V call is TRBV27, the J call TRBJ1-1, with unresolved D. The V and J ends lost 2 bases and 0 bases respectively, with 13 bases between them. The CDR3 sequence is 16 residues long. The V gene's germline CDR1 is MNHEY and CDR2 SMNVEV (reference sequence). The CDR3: CASSLLVEQMNTEAFF. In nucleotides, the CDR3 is TGTGCCAGCAGTTTACTGGTCGAGCAAATGAACACTGAAGCTTTCTTT.